The 12 T cell receptor beta chains below all came from one sample that was sequenced in a study of shared clonotypes between healthy human individuals. Sequencing used immunoSEQ multiplex PCR; TCRdb keeps in-frame clones, though not all of them. The repertoire consists of 2 million to 2.5 million clones, with around 95% occurring once and the leading ten covering roughly 0.13%. Sequences were obtained from naive CD4+ T cells sorted from blood. Specified subset: CD45RA+ positively selected. Every receptor here comes from a young man in good health.

The chain links TRBV7-9 to TRBJ1-5, with unresolved D. This CDR3 has 13 residues. Trimming left V 3 bases short and J 7 bases short, with 10 bases between. CDR1 and CDR2 (germline): SEHNR, FQNEAQ (reference sequence). The CDR3 DNA reads as TGTGCCAGCAGCTTCCAGGAGGGACAGCCCCAGCATTTT. Encoded protein: CASSFQEGQPQHF. Based on the CDR3 plus reference TRBV7-9 and TRBJ1-5, the full variable domain is DTGVSQNPRHKITKRGQNVTFRCDPISEHNRLYWYRQTLGQGPEFLTYFQNEAQLEKSRLLSDRFSAERPKGSFSTLEIQRTEQGDSAMYLCASSFQEGQPQHFGDGTRLSIL.

This clone was recorded once. The gene calls are TRBV12-5 and TRBJ2-7; the D is unclear. This CDR3 contains 12 residues. V was cut by 1 base and J by 5 bases, with 6 bases left in between. Germline CDR1 is LGHNT and CDR2 is FRNRAP. Here the CDR3 DNA reads TGTGCTAGTGGTTTGGGAACGAACGAGCAGTACTTC. Its protein is CASGLGTNEQYF.

The V gene is TRBV5-4, the J gene TRBJ2-1, with unresolved D. This CDR3 has 12 residues. The ends were cut back, 5 bases at V and 10 bases at J, with 13 bases in the middle. From germline, CDR1 is SGHNT and CDR2 YYREEE (reference sequence). The CDR3 sequence: CASRIIGQEQFF. CDR3 sequence (DNA): TGTGCCAGCAGAATAATAGGCCAGGAGCAGTTCTTC. Drawing the rest from reference TRBV5-4 and TRBJ2-1, the complete variable domain is ETGVTQSPTHLIKTRGQQVTLRCSSQSGHNTVSWYQQALGQGPQFIFQYYREEENGRGNFPPRFSGLQFPNYSSELNVNALELDDSALYLCASRIIGQEQFFGPGTRLTVL.

The chain is built from TRBV30 and TRBJ2-4; D is unresolved. Trimming removed 2 bases from V and 0 bases from J, with 5 bases in between. Germline V gene lookup returns CDR1 GTSNPN and CDR2 SVGIG (reference sequence). The CDR3 runs 13 residues. The CDR3 DNA sequence: TGTGCCTGGAGTAGGGAAGCCAAAAACATTCAGTACTTC. Translated, it gives CAWSREAKNIQYF.

The J gene is TRBJ2-3, the V gene TRBV5-1, with 8 bases identical to TRBD1. The germline V gene encodes CDR1 SGHRS and CDR2 YFSETQ. V trimming: 0 bases; J trimming: 4 bases; junction bases outside the gene matches: 1. The CDR3 covers 14 residues. Here the CDR3 reads CASSLVQGADTQYF. CDR3 in DNA: TGCGCCAGCAGCTTGGTACAGGGGGCAGATACGCAGTATTTT.

This sequence joins TRBV6-5 and TRBJ2-5, with D unclear. Trimming took off 2 bases at V and 7 bases at J, with 17 bases between the two ends. The CDR3 length is 15 residues. Germline CDR1 and CDR2: MNHEY and SVGAGI. This CDR3 is CASSYQAEGSWTQYF. CDR3 DNA: TGTGCCAGCAGTTACCAAGCAGAAGGTTCGTGGACCCAGTACTTC.

The chain uses TRBV6-5 and TRBJ1-1; D ambiguous. This CDR3 comprises 14 residues. Germline values: CDR1 MNHEY, CDR2 SVGAGI. The germline V and J ends were trimmed by 2 bases and 5 bases, with 12 bases remaining between them. The CDR3 DNA follows: TGTGCCAGCAGTTACCGGGCAGGTAGGACTGAAGCTTTCTTT. Protein product: CASSYRAGRTEAFF.

This chain links TRBV6-5 with TRBJ1-1; 8 bases are a match to TRBD1. This CDR3 contains 15 residues. With 5 bases clipped from V and 3 bases from J, the junction kept 8 bases outside the gene matches. The germline V gene encodes CDR1 MNHEY and CDR2 SVGAGI. For the CDR3, the DNA is TGTGCCAGCAGTGGGACAGGAAGGGGGGACACTGAAGCTTTCTTT. Amino acids: CASSGTGRGDTEAFF.

V usage is TRBV25-1 and J usage is TRBJ1-6, with D maybe TRBD1 (5 bases). The CDR3 runs 14 residues. The ends were cut back, 3 bases at V and 6 bases at J, with 9 bases in the middle. Germline V CDR1 and CDR2: MGHDK, SYGVNS. CDR3 sequence: CASSDVGGNSPLHF. The CDR3 nucleotides read TGTGCCAGCAGTGACGTGGGGGGTAATTCACCCCTCCACTTT.

V usage is TRBV29-1 and J usage is TRBJ2-6; D unclear. V gave up 1 base and J gave up 2 bases, with 9 bases separating them. The germline CDR1 and CDR2 sequences are SQVTM and ANQGSEA. This CDR3 has 15 amino acids. CDR3 sequence reads: CSVEGVGTGANVLTF. CDR3 DNA sequence: TGCAGCGTTGAAGGAGTGGGGACTGGGGCCAACGTCCTGACTTTC.

The chain joins TRBV2 to TRBJ1-1; 10 bases agree with TRBD1. Trimming removed 6 bases from V and 4 bases from J; junction bases left unmatched: 8. The CDR3 consists of 15 residues. Germline CDR1 is SNHLY and CDR2 is FYNNEI. CDR3 DNA: TGTGCCAGCAGACCGAGGACAGGGGGGATCACTGAAGCTTTCTTT. It is translated as CASRPRTGGITEAFF.

The chain has TRBV28 and TRBJ2-2; D tentatively fits TRBD1 or TRBD2 (6 bases each). CDR3 length: 19 amino acids. With 2 bases removed from V and 0 bases from J, the gap between germline ends came to 19 bases. Germline V gene data show CDR1 as MDHEN and CDR2 as SYDVKM. The chain's CDR3 is CASSLVGGPPNANTGELFF. As DNA, the CDR3 is TGTGCCAGCAGTTTAGTGGGGGGCCCACCTAACGCGAACACCGGGGAGCTGTTTTTT. The whole variable domain, remainder taken from reference TRBV28 and TRBJ2-2, is DVKVTQSSRYLVKRTGEKVFLECVQDMDHENMFWYRQDPGLGLRLIYFSYDVKMKEKGDIPEGYSVSREKKERFSLILESASTNQTSMYLCASSLVGGPPNANTGELFFGEGSRLTVL.